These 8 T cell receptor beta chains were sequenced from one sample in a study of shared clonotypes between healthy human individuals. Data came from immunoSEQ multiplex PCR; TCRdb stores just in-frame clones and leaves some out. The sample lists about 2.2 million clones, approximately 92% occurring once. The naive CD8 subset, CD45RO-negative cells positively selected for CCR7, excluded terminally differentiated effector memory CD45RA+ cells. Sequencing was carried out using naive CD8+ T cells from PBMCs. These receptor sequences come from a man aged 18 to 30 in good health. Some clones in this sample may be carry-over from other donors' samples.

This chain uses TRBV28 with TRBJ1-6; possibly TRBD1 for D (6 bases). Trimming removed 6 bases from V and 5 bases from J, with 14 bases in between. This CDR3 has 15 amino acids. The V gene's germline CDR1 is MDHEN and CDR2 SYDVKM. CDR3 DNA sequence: TGTGCCAGCAGAGACCGAAGGGACAATAATTCACCCCTCCACTTT. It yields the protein CASRDRRDNNSPLHF.

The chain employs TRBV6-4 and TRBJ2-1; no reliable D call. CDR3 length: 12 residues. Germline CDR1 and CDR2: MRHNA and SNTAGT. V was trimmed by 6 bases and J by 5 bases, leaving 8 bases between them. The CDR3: CASRVTDNEQFF. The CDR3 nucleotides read TGTGCCAGCAGAGTAACAGACAATGAGCAGTTCTTC.

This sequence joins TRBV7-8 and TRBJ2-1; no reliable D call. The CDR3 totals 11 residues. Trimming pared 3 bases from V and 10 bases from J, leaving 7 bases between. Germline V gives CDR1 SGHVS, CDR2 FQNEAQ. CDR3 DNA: TGTGCCAGCAGCTTCAACCGGGAGCAGTTCTTC. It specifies CASSFNREQFF.

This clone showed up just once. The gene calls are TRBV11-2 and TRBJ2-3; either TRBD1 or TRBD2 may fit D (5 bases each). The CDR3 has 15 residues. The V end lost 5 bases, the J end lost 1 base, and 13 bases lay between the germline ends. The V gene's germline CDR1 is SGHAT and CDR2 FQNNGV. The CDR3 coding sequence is TGTGCCAGCAGCCTTGGGACCAGGGGCACAGATACGCAGTATTTT. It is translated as CASSLGTRGTDTQYF.

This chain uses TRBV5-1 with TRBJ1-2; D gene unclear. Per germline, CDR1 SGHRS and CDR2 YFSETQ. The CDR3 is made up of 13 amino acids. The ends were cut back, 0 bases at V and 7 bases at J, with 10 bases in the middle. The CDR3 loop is CASSLEGHGGYTF. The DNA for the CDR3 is TGCGCCAGCAGCTTGGAAGGGCACGGTGGCTACACCTTC. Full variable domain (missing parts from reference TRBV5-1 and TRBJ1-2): KAGVTQTPRYLIKTRGQQVTLSCSPISGHRSVSWYQQTPGQGLQFLFEYFSETQRNKGNFPGRFSGRQFSNSRSEMNVSTLELGDSALYLCASSLEGHGGYTFGSGTRLTVV.

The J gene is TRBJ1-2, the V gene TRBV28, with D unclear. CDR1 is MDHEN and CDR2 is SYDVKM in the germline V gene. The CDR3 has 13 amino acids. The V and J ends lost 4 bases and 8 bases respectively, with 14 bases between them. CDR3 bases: TGTGCCAGCAGTTCTCCCCGGTCTGCAGGCTACACCTTC. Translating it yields CASSSPRSAGYTF.

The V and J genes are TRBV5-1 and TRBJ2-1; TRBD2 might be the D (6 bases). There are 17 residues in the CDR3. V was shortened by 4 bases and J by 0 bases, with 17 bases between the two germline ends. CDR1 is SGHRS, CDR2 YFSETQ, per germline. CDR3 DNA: TGCGCCAGCAGCCTAAGACTAGTTTCAAGCTCCTACAATGAGCAGTTCTTC. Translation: CASSLRLVSSSYNEQFF.

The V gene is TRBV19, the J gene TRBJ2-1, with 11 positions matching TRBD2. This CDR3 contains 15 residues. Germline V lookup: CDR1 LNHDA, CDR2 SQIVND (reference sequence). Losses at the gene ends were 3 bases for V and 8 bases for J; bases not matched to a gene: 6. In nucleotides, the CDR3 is TGTGCCAGTAGTATGGAACTAGCGGGAGTCTATGAGCAGTTCTTC. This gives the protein CASSMELAGVYEQFF. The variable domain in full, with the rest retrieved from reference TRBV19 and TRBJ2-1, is DGGITQSPKYLFRKEGQNVTLSCEQNLNHDAMYWYRQDPGQGLRLIYYSQIVNDFQKGDIAEGYSVSREKKESFPLTVTSAQKNPTAFYLCASSMELAGVYEQFFGPGTRLTVL.